This T cell receptor (beta chain) originates from a study of blood T cell repertoires in COVID-19. Whole-study context: Sample material is recorded as cDNA or gDNA derived from T cells, B-cell-depleted T cells, or PBMCs.

Measured with immunoSEQ multiplex PCR; TCRdb has only the in-frame clones, and not every one. The sample shows 200,000 to 250,000 clones, 80% to 85% of them seen only once. The CDR3 is 18 amino acids. Germline V lookup: CDR1 LGHDT, CDR2 YNNKEL (reference sequence). Trimming left V 3 bases short and J 4 bases short, with 21 bases between. Material: peripheral blood. The sequence came from a woman in her sixties with acute or convalescent COVID-19. This chain links TRBV3-1 (or the pseudogene TRBV3-2) with TRBJ2-2, with TRBD2 as a possible D gene (5 bases). The CDR3 is CASSHTRLLSEGTGELFF. CDR3 nucleotide sequence: TGTGCCAGCAGCCACACCCGACTCCTGTCAGAGGGCACCGGGGAGCTGTTTTTT.